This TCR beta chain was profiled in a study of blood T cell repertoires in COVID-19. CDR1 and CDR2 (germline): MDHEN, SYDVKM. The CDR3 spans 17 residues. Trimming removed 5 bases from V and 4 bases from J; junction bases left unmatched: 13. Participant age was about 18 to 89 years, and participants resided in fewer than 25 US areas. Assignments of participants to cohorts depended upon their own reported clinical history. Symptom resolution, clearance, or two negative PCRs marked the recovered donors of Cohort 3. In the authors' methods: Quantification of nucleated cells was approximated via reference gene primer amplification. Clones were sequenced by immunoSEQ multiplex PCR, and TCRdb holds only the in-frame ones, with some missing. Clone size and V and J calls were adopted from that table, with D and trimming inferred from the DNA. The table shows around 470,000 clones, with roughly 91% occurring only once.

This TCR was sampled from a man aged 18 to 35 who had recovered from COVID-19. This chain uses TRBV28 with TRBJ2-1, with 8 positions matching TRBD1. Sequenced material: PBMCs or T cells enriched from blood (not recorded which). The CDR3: CASSTRQGRIGYNEQFF. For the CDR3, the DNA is TGTGCCAGCAGTACGAGACAGGGGAGAATTGGGTACAATGAGCAGTTCTTC.